The 15 T cell receptor beta chains listed next were all sequenced from one sample in a study of graft-versus-host responses after intestinal transplantation. Profiling relied on immunoSEQ multiplex PCR, and the TCRdb table lists in-frame clones only, not all of them. The data show about 130,000 clones, roughly 91% seen once. For these TCRs, the target antigens are not known. The sample in question was unstimulated CD4+ T cells sorted from spleen or lymph node cells, obtained before intestinal transplant. All receptors derive from a human donor who received an intestinal transplant.

The chain recombines TRBV7-9 with TRBJ1-1; D gene unclear. Germline CDR1 is SEHNR and CDR2 is FQNEAQ (reference sequence). The V end lost 5 bases, the J end lost 6 bases, and 16 bases lay between the germline ends. The CDR3 contains 14 residues. CDR3 sequence (DNA): TGTGCCAGCAGCGCAACGGGCGGGTCGGCTGAAGCTTTCTTT. Its protein is CASSATGGSAEAFF.

The table lists this clone with a count of one. The rearrangement joins TRBV27 to TRBJ2-1, with 13 bases identical to TRBD2. Trimming at V came to 5 bases and at J to 7 bases, leaving 2 bases not matched to a gene. Germline V lookup: CDR1 MNHEY, CDR2 SMNVEV (reference sequence). This CDR3 is built from 14 residues. The CDR3 DNA sequence: TGTGCCAGCAGTGGGACTAGCGGGATAAATGAGCAGTTCTTC. Protein product: CASSGTSGINEQFF.

The genes are TRBV27 and TRBJ2-7; 12 bases agree with TRBD2. CDR1 is MNHEY, CDR2 SMNVEV, per germline (reference sequence). With V trimmed by 6 bases and J by 5 bases, 8 bases remained unmatched. The CDR3 spans 15 residues. Written as DNA, the CDR3 is TGTGCCAGCAGACTCGGACTAGCGGGATATAACGAGCAGTACTTC. Translated: CASRLGLAGYNEQYF.

This sequence joins TRBV7-2 and TRBJ2-1, with a possible D match to TRBD2 (6 bases). CDR3 length equals 15 residues. Between the trimmed V and J ends, which lost 1 base and 7 bases, there was a span of 14 bases. CDR1 SGHTA and CDR2 FQGNSA come from the germline V gene. CDR3 sequence reads: CASSLGILAQNEQFF. CDR3 coding DNA: TGTGCCAGCAGCTTAGGTATTCTAGCGCAGAATGAGCAGTTCTTC.

V and J are TRBV19 and TRBJ1-1; TRBD1 is a possible D gene (5 bases). Germline CDR1 is LNHDA and CDR2 is SQIVND (reference sequence). V lost 3 bases and J lost 0, with 20 bases in between. CDR3 length: 18 residues. The CDR3 DNA sequence: TGTGCCAGTAGTATCGTGGGGGTTCTCCGGGGCATGAACACTGAAGCTTTCTTT. It translates to CASSIVGVLRGMNTEAFF.

The V gene is TRBV19, the J gene TRBJ2-1, with D possibly TRBD2 on 5 matching bases. CDR3 length: 15 residues. The germline V gene encodes CDR1 LNHDA and CDR2 SQIVND (reference sequence). V was clipped by 6 bases and J by 3 bases, with 15 bases between them. Written as DNA, the CDR3 is TGTGCCAGTAGCCCGGGAACCCCCCGCTACAATGAGCAGTTCTTC. Residues: CASSPGTPRYNEQFF.

This rearrangement joins TRBV7-2 to TRBJ2-2, with D unresolved. V was pared by 1 base and J by 4 bases, with 10 bases between. The germline V gene has CDR1 SGHTA and CDR2 FQGNSA. The CDR3 is made up of 15 amino acids. The chain's CDR3 is CASSLGVAGTGELFF. As DNA, the CDR3 is TGTGCCAGCAGCTTAGGGGTCGCTGGCACCGGGGAGCTGTTTTTT.

The rearrangement joins TRBV13 to TRBJ2-3; D remains ambiguous. The CDR3 runs to 12 residues. Per germline, CDR1 PRHDT and CDR2 FYEKMQ (reference sequence). V lost 5 bases and J 2 bases, leaving 5 bases between the germline ends. CDR3 loop: CASSPNTDTQYF. As DNA, the CDR3 is TGTGCCAGCAGCCCCAACACAGATACGCAGTATTTT.

The gene calls are TRBV5-1 and TRBJ2-2; D is unclear. Germline values: CDR1 SGHRS, CDR2 YFSETQ. The CDR3 spans 13 residues. Trimming removed 0 bases from V and 6 bases from J, with 6 bases in between. CDR3 residues: CASSLARPGELFF. DNA of the CDR3: TGCGCCAGCAGCTTGGCTAGGCCCGGGGAGCTGTTTTTT.

The genes are TRBV7-9 and TRBJ2-7; D gene uncertain. The V end was cut by 1 base, the J end by 4 bases, with 14 bases between. The V gene's germline CDR1 is SEHNR and CDR2 FQNEAQ (reference sequence). This CDR3 is built from 15 residues. The CDR3 is CASSLESGPSYEQYF. The CDR3 DNA follows: TGTGCCAGCAGCTTAGAATCAGGACCTTCTTACGAGCAGTACTTC.

V usage is TRBV27 and J usage is TRBJ2-3, with 9 nucleotides matching TRBD2. CDR3 size: 16 residues. The germline V gene encodes CDR1 MNHEY and CDR2 SMNVEV (reference sequence). V gave up 2 bases and J gave up 3 bases; unmatched junction bases: 6. The CDR3 spells CASSLGGLARTDTQYF. The DNA for the CDR3 is TGTGCCAGCAGTTTAGGAGGACTAGCGCGGACAGATACGCAGTATTTT.

Note on this clone: An end of the junction differs from the germline gene, which may be a read error. The chain couples TRBV4-3 to TRBJ2-3, with TRBD2 matching 8 bases. CDR1 is LGHNA, CDR2 YSLEER, per germline. This CDR3 has 17 residues. For the CDR3, the DNA is TGCGCCAGCAGCCAAGATCGGGGTAGCGGGGTCACAGATGCGCAGTATTTT. It specifies CASSQDRGSGVTDAQYF.

This chain joins TRBV5-1 and TRBJ2-1, with TRBD1 identical over 9 bases. With 6 bases clipped from V and 4 bases from J, the junction kept 8 bases outside the gene matches. The CDR3 is made up of 15 amino acids. CDR1 and CDR2 (germline): SGHRS, YFSETQ. Written as DNA, the CDR3 is TGCGCCAGCAAAAAAACCGGGACAGGGTACAATGAGCAGTTCTTC. Encoded protein: CASKKTGTGYNEQFF.

V and J are TRBV25-1 and TRBJ1-4, with 7 bases identical to TRBD1. The CDR3 is made up of 15 amino acids. Looked up from germline, CDR1 is MGHDK and CDR2 is SYGVNS. J was trimmed by 10 bases and V by 0 bases; bases with no gene match: 8. The CDR3 DNA sequence: TGTGCCAGCAGTGAATATGGAGGGGGCAGCGGAAAACTGTTTTTT. Translation gives CASSEYGGGSGKLFF.

The count of this clone is one. The rearrangement uses TRBV27 and TRBJ1-3; D is uncertain. V lost 7 bases, J lost 6 bases, and 19 bases lay in between. Germline CDR1 is MNHEY and CDR2 is SMNVEV (reference sequence). The CDR3 runs to 15 residues. CDR3 nucleotides: TGTGCCAGCAAGACCTTGACGGACCCCTTAAACACCATATATTTT. Translating gives CASKTLTDPLNTIYF.